The present entry profiles one T cell receptor (beta chain) with its context. The data derive from a study of blood T cell repertoires in COVID-19. Turning to the study itself: Material from acute and convalescent COVID-19 was sourced from the United States, Italy and Spain. T cells, B-cell-depleted T cells, or PBMCs supplied cDNA or gDNA.

The protocol was immunoSEQ multiplex PCR, while the TCRdb copy is restricted to in-frame clones and leaves out a portion. The table lists about 110,000 clones, 83% of them singletons. CDR1 and CDR2 from the germline V gene are GTSNPN and SVGIG (reference sequence). J was trimmed by 12 bases and V by 3 bases; bases with no gene match: 12. CDR3 length: 14 amino acids. This rearrangement joins TRBV30 to TRBJ2-1, with 9 bases lining up with TRBD2. The specimen sequenced was peripheral blood. The sequence was obtained from a woman in her sixties or seventies with acute or convalescent COVID-19. The DNA for the CDR3 is TGTGCCTGGAGGTTGGACGCGCGGGAGGGCCGGCAGTTCTTC. As protein: CAWRLDAREGRQFF.